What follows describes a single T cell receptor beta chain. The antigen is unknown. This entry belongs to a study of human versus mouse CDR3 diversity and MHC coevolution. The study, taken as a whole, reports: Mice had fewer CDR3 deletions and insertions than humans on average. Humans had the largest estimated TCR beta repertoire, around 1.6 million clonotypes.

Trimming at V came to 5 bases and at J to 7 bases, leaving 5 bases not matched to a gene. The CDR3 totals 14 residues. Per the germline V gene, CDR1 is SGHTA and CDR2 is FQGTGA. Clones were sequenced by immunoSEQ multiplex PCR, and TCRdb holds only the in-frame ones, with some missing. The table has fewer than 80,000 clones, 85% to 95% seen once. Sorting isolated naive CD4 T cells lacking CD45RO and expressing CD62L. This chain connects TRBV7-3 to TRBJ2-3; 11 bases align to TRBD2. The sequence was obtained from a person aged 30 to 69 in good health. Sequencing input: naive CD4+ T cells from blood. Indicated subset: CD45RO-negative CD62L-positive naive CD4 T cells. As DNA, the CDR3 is TGTGCCAGCAGCCCCGGGACTAGCGGAAATACGCAGTATTTT. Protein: CASSPGTSGNTQYF.